This is a list of T cell receptor beta chains from one sample in a study of blood T cell repertoires in COVID-19. Sequenced by immunoSEQ multiplex PCR; TCRdb stores in-frame clones only, minus some. The repertoire holds some 210,000 clones, about 94% seen once, with 0.75% to 1% in the top ten. The specimen was peripheral blood. The receptors here all came from a man aged 60-69 years with COVID-19, enrolled during active disease. CDR3s include the opening cysteine and the closing phenylalanine or tryptophan. A D gene is named only where the DNA matches it firmly. The size of a clone is reported for some rows only, either as once, few or many, or as a class for expanded clones.

d_call: .
j_call: TRBJ1-1
clone_size: .
v_call: TRBV7-9
cdr3_nt: TGTGCCAGCAGCCTGAAGCCGGGACTCCAAAACCTGGGGACTGAAGCTTTCTTT
cdr3_aa: CASSLKPGLQNLGTEAFF

d_call: .
j_call: TRBJ2-1
clone_size: .
v_call: TRBV6-5
cdr3_nt: TGTGCCAGCAGTTACGTCGCAGGGGTGAGGTCGGGTGAGCAGTTCTTC
cdr3_aa: CASSYVAGVRSGEQFF

d_call: TRBD2
j_call: TRBJ2-1
clone_size: .
v_call: TRBV24-1
cdr3_nt: TGTGCCACCAGTGATGTGACTAGCCCAACGAGCTCCTACAATGAGCAGTTCTTC
cdr3_aa: CATSDVTSPTSSYNEQFF

d_call: .
j_call: TRBJ2-7
clone_size: .
v_call: TRBV6-1
cdr3_nt: TGTGCCAGCAGTGAAGTAGGGGTTGGCGAGCAGTACTTC
cdr3_aa: CASSEVGVGEQYF

d_call: TRBD1
j_call: TRBJ1-5
clone_size: .
v_call: TRBV19
cdr3_nt: TGTGCCAGTAGTATCGACAGGGGCAATCAGCCCCAGCATTTT
cdr3_aa: CASSIDRGNQPQHF

d_call: TRBD1
j_call: TRBJ2-2
clone_size: once
v_call: TRBV5-1
cdr3_nt: TGCGCCAGCAGCCTTGGAGCTCCGGGACAGGGGCCCTCCGGGGAGCTGTTTTTT
cdr3_aa: CASSLGAPGQGPSGELFF

d_call: .
j_call: TRBJ2-5
clone_size: .
v_call: TRBV4-1
cdr3_nt: TGCGCCAGCAGCCGGACTCACGGTGAGACCCAGTACTTC
cdr3_aa: CASSRTHGETQYF

d_call: TRBD1
j_call: TRBJ2-7
clone_size: .
v_call: TRBV2
cdr3_nt: TGTGCCAGCAAGACAGGGGGCACCTACGAGCAGTACTTC
cdr3_aa: CASKTGGTYEQYF

d_call: .
j_call: TRBJ1-3
clone_size: once
v_call: TRBV18
cdr3_nt: TGTGCCAGCTCACCTCTACGGCTCAGTGGGCTTTCTTCTGGAAACACCATATATTTT
cdr3_aa: CASSPLRLSGLSSGNTIYF

d_call: TRBD1
j_call: TRBJ1-2
clone_size: few
v_call: TRBV30
cdr3_nt: TGTGCCTGGAGTGTGGGTGGGACAGGGTCCTATGGCTACACCTTC
cdr3_aa: CAWSVGGTGSYGYTF

d_call: TRBD2
j_call: TRBJ2-5
clone_size: once
v_call: TRBV14
cdr3_nt: TGTGCCAGCAGCGGATTAAGGAGCGGGGCTCAAGAGACCCAGTACTTC
cdr3_aa: CASSGLRSGAQETQYF

d_call: TRBD1
j_call: TRBJ2-3
clone_size: .
v_call: TRBV15
cdr3_nt: TGTGCCACCAGCATGGACAGGGGAAGGGATACGCAGTATTTT
cdr3_aa: CATSMDRGRDTQYF

d_call: .
j_call: TRBJ2-1
clone_size: .
v_call: TRBV27
cdr3_nt: TGTGCCAGCAGTTCCGGGAACTCCTACAATGAGCAGTTCTTC
cdr3_aa: CASSSGNSYNEQFF

d_call: TRBD2
j_call: TRBJ2-7
clone_size: .
v_call: TRBV15
cdr3_nt: TGTGCCACCAGCAGAGATTCGTCTAGCGGACTCAACTTC
cdr3_aa: CATSRDSSSGLNF

d_call: TRBD1
j_call: TRBJ2-7
clone_size: .
v_call: TRBV5-1
cdr3_nt: TGCGCCAGCAGCGCCGGACAGGGAAGGTATTGGGAGCAGTACTTC
cdr3_aa: CASSAGQGRYWEQYF

d_call: TRBD1
j_call: TRBJ1-1
clone_size: .
v_call: TRBV30
cdr3_nt: TGTGCCTGGAGTGCATTGACAGGGACGAACACTGAAGCTTTCTTT
cdr3_aa: CAWSALTGTNTEAFF

d_call: TRBD2
j_call: TRBJ2-1
clone_size: .
v_call: TRBV27
cdr3_nt: TGTGCCAGCAGTATCCGGGACTACCGAAACAGTGAGCAGTTCTTC
cdr3_aa: CASSIRDYRNSEQFF

d_call: .
j_call: TRBJ2-5
clone_size: .
v_call: TRBV19
cdr3_nt: TGTGCCAGTAGGGACACTGGGTGGGAGACCCAGTACTTC
cdr3_aa: CASRDTGWETQYF

d_call: TRBD2
j_call: TRBJ2-1
clone_size: .
v_call: TRBV18
cdr3_nt: TGTGCCAGCTCATTCCTAGCGGGAGGCGACAATGAGCAGTTCTTC
cdr3_aa: CASSFLAGGDNEQFF

d_call: TRBD2
j_call: TRBJ2-3
clone_size: .
v_call: TRBV28
cdr3_nt: TGTGCCAGCAGTTTATGGGGCCTAGCGGGGCCAACCCCGGATACGCAGTATTTT
cdr3_aa: CASSLWGLAGPTPDTQYF

d_call: .
j_call: TRBJ1-6
clone_size: .
v_call: TRBV7-9
cdr3_nt: TGTGCCAGCAGCCGGGGGTCCTACAATAATTCACCCCTCCACTTT
cdr3_aa: CASSRGSYNNSPLHF

d_call: TRBD1
j_call: TRBJ2-1
clone_size: .
v_call: TRBV4-1
cdr3_nt: TGCGCCAGCAGTCCCGGGGGACAGGGGGCTGGGAATGAGCAGTTCTTC
cdr3_aa: CASSPGGQGAGNEQFF

d_call: TRBD1
j_call: TRBJ1-4
clone_size: .
v_call: TRBV6-6
cdr3_nt: TGTGCCAGCAGTTCGGAGGGGGCGGCTAATGAAAAACTGTTTTTT
cdr3_aa: CASSSEGAANEKLFF

d_call: .
j_call: TRBJ1-5
clone_size: .
v_call: TRBV11-2
cdr3_nt: TGTGCCAGCAGCGTTAATAGCAATCAGCCCCAGCATTTT
cdr3_aa: CASSVNSNQPQHF

d_call: .
j_call: TRBJ2-7
clone_size: .
v_call: TRBV2
cdr3_nt: TGTGCCAGCAGTGAAGCGCGGGACCGCTACGAGCAGTACTTC
cdr3_aa: CASSEARDRYEQYF

d_call: TRBD1
j_call: TRBJ2-1
clone_size: .
v_call: TRBV27
cdr3_nt: TGTGCCAGCAGTCCCGATCCAGGGGGATCCTACAATGAGCAGTTCTTC
cdr3_aa: CASSPDPGGSYNEQFF

d_call: TRBD1
j_call: TRBJ2-7
clone_size: .
v_call: TRBV27
cdr3_nt: TGTGCCAGCAGCTCCGGACAGGGAAACTACGAGCAGTACTTC
cdr3_aa: CASSSGQGNYEQYF

d_call: .
j_call: TRBJ2-7
clone_size: few
v_call: TRBV24-1
cdr3_nt: TGTGCCACCAGTGACCCGAGGAGCTCCTACGAGCAGTACTTC
cdr3_aa: CATSDPRSSYEQYF

d_call: TRBD1
j_call: TRBJ2-3
clone_size: .
v_call: TRBV24-1
cdr3_nt: TGTGCCACCAGTGATTCCGGGGGGACAGGGGTTACAGATACGCAGTATTTT
cdr3_aa: CATSDSGGTGVTDTQYF

d_call: .
j_call: TRBJ1-2
clone_size: .
v_call: TRBV7-6
cdr3_nt: TGTGCCAGCAGTTCGACGGCGGGAATAGGCTACACCTTC
cdr3_aa: CASSSTAGIGYTF

d_call: .
j_call: TRBJ2-1
clone_size: once
v_call: TRBV21-1
cdr3_nt: TGTGCCAGCAGCACCCCTCCCGGGAGCACCTACAATGAGCAGTTCTTC
cdr3_aa: CASSTPPGSTYNEQFF

d_call: TRBD1
j_call: TRBJ1-1
clone_size: .
v_call: TRBV19
cdr3_nt: TGTGCCAGTAGTTTGGACAGGACGAACACTGAAGCTTTCTTT
cdr3_aa: CASSLDRTNTEAFF

d_call: .
j_call: TRBJ2-7
clone_size: .
v_call: TRBV5-5
cdr3_nt: TGTGCCAGCAGGGGGGCGGGCCAACTGAGGGAGCAGTACTTC
cdr3_aa: CASRGAGQLREQYF

d_call: .
j_call: TRBJ2-3
clone_size: .
v_call: TRBV5-4
cdr3_nt: TGTGCCAGCAGCTTGACTAGCACAGATACGCAGTATTTT
cdr3_aa: CASSLTSTDTQYF

d_call: .
j_call: TRBJ2-3
clone_size: .
v_call: TRBV11-2
cdr3_nt: TGTGCCAGCAGCTTACAGGGCCCAGATACGCAGTATTTT
cdr3_aa: CASSLQGPDTQYF

d_call: TRBD2
j_call: TRBJ2-1
clone_size: .
v_call: TRBV3-1/TRBV3-2
cdr3_nt: TGTGCCAGCAGACCCAGCGGGGCTTTCTACAATGAGCAGTTCTTC
cdr3_aa: CASRPSGAFYNEQFF

d_call: .
j_call: TRBJ1-6
clone_size: .
v_call: TRBV3-1/TRBV3-2
cdr3_nt: TGTGCCAGCAGCCCCTCAGGGTCAAGTAATTCACCCCTCCACTTT
cdr3_aa: CASSPSGSSNSPLHF

d_call: TRBD2
j_call: TRBJ2-1
clone_size: .
v_call: TRBV5-1
cdr3_nt: TGCGCCAGCAGCCCGTGGACTAGCGGGTTGGTCAATGAGCAGTTCTTC
cdr3_aa: CASSPWTSGLVNEQFF

d_call: .
j_call: TRBJ2-3
clone_size: .
v_call: TRBV18
cdr3_nt: TGTGCCAGCTCGGGAGGATCTAGTGGGTATTTT
cdr3_aa: CASSGGSSGYF

d_call: .
j_call: TRBJ1-1
clone_size: .
v_call: TRBV27
cdr3_nt: TGTGCCAGCAGTCACTCAGGGGCCTTGAACACTGAAGCTTTCTTT
cdr3_aa: CASSHSGALNTEAFF

d_call: .
j_call: TRBJ2-7
clone_size: .
v_call: TRBV7-2
cdr3_nt: TGTGCCAGCAGCCAGAGGCTTAGAGCGAACGAGCAGTACTTC
cdr3_aa: CASSQRLRANEQYF

d_call: TRBD2
j_call: TRBJ2-2
clone_size: .
v_call: TRBV5-6
cdr3_nt: TGTGCCAGCAGCCTTCCGGGACTAGCGGGAGGACGGACCGGGGAGCTGTTTTTT
cdr3_aa: CASSLPGLAGGRTGELFF

d_call: TRBD1
j_call: TRBJ1-5
clone_size: once
v_call: TRBV7-2
cdr3_nt: TGTGCCAGCAGCTATCGACAGGGGACCAATCAGCCCCAGCATTTT
cdr3_aa: CASSYRQGTNQPQHF

d_call: .
j_call: TRBJ1-5
clone_size: once
v_call: TRBV30
cdr3_nt: TGTGCCTGGAGTCCCAACAGGAATCAGCCCCAGCATTTT
cdr3_aa: CAWSPNRNQPQHF

d_call: .
j_call: TRBJ2-7
clone_size: .
v_call: TRBV7-9
cdr3_nt: TGTGCCAGCAGTCGGACACCAAGCTCCTACGAGCAGTACTTC
cdr3_aa: CASSRTPSSYEQYF

d_call: .
j_call: TRBJ2-7
clone_size: .
v_call: TRBV14
cdr3_nt: TGTGCCAGCAGCCGAGGGAGCGTCTACGAGCAGTACTTC
cdr3_aa: CASSRGSVYEQYF

d_call: .
j_call: TRBJ2-7
clone_size: .
v_call: TRBV7-8
cdr3_nt: TGTGCCAGCAGCTTAGCGGGGACTGCAATCTCCTACGAGCAGTACTTC
cdr3_aa: CASSLAGTAISYEQYF

d_call: .
j_call: TRBJ1-4
clone_size: .
v_call: TRBV5-1
cdr3_nt: TGCGCCAGCAGCTCCGGGGGGCAGCAAAATGAAAAACTGTTTTTT
cdr3_aa: CASSSGGQQNEKLFF